This T cell receptor beta chain is from a study of OX40 agonist ivuxolimab in advanced cancers. Across the whole study: Subjects had a mean age of about 60 years, with a range of roughly 23 to 79; about 83% were male. Study-wide points: Dose levels from 0.1 to 3.0 mg/kg saw CD4+ and CD8+ blood T cells expand clonally by week 6. Among T cells, CD8+ cells averaged more expanded clones than CD4+ cells.

Germline V CDR1 and CDR2: GTSNPN, SVGIG (reference sequence). The V and J ends lost 3 bases and 2 bases respectively, with 3 bases between them. CDR3 length: 11 residues. Autoimmune disease history or systemic immunosuppression led to patients being barred. Sequencing was performed with immunoSEQ multiplex PCR; in TCRdb, only in-frame clones are kept and a portion is missing. This sample has roughly 60,000 clones; 85% to 90% occur once, and the top ten carry roughly an eighth. Comments on this clone: Its target is not known.

The rearrangement joins TRBV30 to TRBJ2-3; no reliable D call. The receptor was isolated from an adult with an advanced solid tumor such as melanoma, head and neck, liver or kidney cancer. Here the sequenced sample was CD4+ or CD8+ T cells sorted from blood, taken in a trial of the OX40 agonist ivuxolimab. CDR3 region: CAWSLTDTQYF. The CDR3 DNA follows: TGTGCCTGGAGCCTCACAGATACGCAGTATTTT.